Described below is a single T cell receptor beta chain sequence and its context. Its matching antigen is unknown. The data are from a study of cytomegalovirus exposure and HLA in healthy donors. Study information: Of 300 to 450 genotyped donors, more than 70% clustered with self-reported Caucasian donors. The study, taken as a whole, reports: Presence/absence analyses assumed roughly uniform sequencing depth across donors. Apart from CMV serostatus, no immune exposure information was available.

The V end was cut by 0 bases, the J end by 9 bases, with 16 bases between. Germline loops: CDR1 SGHAT, CDR2 FQNNGV. The CDR3 has 15 amino acids. PCR involved 60 Vbeta and 13 Jbeta primers. Only in-frame clones appear in the TCRdb table, and some are missing; sequencing was by immunoSEQ multiplex PCR. The sample holds around 150,000 clones; about 80% are singletons and the top ten take 13% to 15%. Sequencing was done on a sample of PBMCs. V is TRBV11-2 and J is TRBJ2-3; no firm D call. The receptor's source is a middle-aged woman in good health and CMV-seronegative. The CDR3 loop is CASSLDLGGSGTQYF. CDR3 in DNA: TGTGCCAGCAGCTTAGATCTAGGTGGCTCCGGGACGCAGTATTTT.